One T cell receptor beta chain is described in this entry. Antigen unknown. The PCR was carried out with 60 Vbeta primers and 13 Jbeta primers. Repertoires were generated with immunoSEQ multiplex PCR, while TCRdb's copy carries only in-frame clones and drops some. The sample contains 180,000 or so clones, about 81% of which appear only once. Germline V lookup: CDR1 LGHNA, CDR2 YNFKEQ. CDR3 size: 16 residues. V trimming: 0 bases; J trimming: 1 base; junction bases outside the gene matches: 4. This specimen belongs to a study of cytomegalovirus exposure and HLA in healthy donors. Study-wide points: A later analysis linked a missense DCLRE1C variant to TCR beta V- and J-gene trimming.

Material: PBMCs. The V call is TRBV4-2, the J call TRBJ1-1; TRBD1 matches at 8 bases. The receptor's source is a man aged 35-49 years in good health and CMV-seronegative. DNA for the CDR3: TGTGCCAGCAGCCAAGAGGGGACAGGCCCGAACACTGAAGCTTTCTTT. It translates to CASSQEGTGPNTEAFF.